The TCR beta chain described here comes from a study of blood T cell repertoires in COVID-19. On the study more broadly: Recovered Cohort 3 donors showed two negative PCRs, clearance, or symptom resolution. Samples came from the United States, Italy and Spain, spanning acute and convalescent COVID-19. From T cells, B-cell-depleted T cells, or PBMCs came the material, which was cDNA or gDNA.

Across 24 US areas, participants ranged in age from about 18 to 90 years. The CDR3 runs 12 residues. Looked up from germline, CDR1 is SGHDN and CDR2 is FVKESK. In the case of this clone: At one of its ends the junction is not consistent with the germline gene, which may arise from a read error.

The assay was immunoSEQ multiplex PCR, and TCRdb's table has in-frame clones only and misses some. Seen here are approximately 190,000 clones, 86% observed once, and the top ten hold about 22%. Sample: PBMCs or T cells enriched from blood (not recorded which). The sequence came from a woman in her 40s in a cohort exposed to, infected with or recovered from COVID-19 (not recorded which). The genes are TRBV14 and TRBJ2-5, with a possible D match to TRBD2 (6 bases). The CDR3: CASSQPGAHQDF. DNA of the CDR3: TGTGCCAGCAGCCAGCCGGGAGCGCATCAGGACTTC.